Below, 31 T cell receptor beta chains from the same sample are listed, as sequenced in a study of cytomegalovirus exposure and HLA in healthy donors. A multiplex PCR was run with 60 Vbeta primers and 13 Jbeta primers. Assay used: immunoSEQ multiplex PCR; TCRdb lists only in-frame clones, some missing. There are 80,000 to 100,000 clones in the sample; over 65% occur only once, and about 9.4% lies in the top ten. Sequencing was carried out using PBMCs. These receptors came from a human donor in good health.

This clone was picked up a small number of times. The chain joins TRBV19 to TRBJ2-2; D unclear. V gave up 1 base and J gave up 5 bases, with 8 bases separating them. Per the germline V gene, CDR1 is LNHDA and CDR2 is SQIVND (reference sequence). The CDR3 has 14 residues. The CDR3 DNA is TGTGCCAGTAGTATAGCTCTGACTACCGGGGAGCTGTTTTTT. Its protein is CASSIALTTGELFF.

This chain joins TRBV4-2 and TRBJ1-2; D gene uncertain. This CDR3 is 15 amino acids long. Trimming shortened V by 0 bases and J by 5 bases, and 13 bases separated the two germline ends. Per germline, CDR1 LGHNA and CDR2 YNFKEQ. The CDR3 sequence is CASSQDPGDRYGYTF. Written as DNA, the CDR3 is TGTGCCAGCAGCCAAGATCCCGGGGATCGGTATGGCTACACCTTC.

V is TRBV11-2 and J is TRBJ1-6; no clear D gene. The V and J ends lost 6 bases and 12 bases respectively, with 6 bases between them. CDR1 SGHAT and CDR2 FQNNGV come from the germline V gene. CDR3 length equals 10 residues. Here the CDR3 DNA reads TGTGCCAGCAGTATTATACCCCTCCACTTT. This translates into CASSIIPLHF.

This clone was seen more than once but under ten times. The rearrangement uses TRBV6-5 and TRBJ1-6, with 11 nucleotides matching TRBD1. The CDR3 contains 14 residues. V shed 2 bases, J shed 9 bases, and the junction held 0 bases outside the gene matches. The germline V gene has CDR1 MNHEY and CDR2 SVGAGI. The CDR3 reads CASSYGTGGSPLHF. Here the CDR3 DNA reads TGTGCCAGCAGTTACGGGACAGGGGGTTCACCCCTCCACTTT.

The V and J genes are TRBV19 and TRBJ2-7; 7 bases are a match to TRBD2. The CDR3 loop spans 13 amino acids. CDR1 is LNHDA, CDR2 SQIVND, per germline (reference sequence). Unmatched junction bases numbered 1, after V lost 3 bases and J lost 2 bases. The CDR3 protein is CASSMAGAYEQYF. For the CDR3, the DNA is TGTGCCAGTAGTATGGCGGGGGCCTACGAGCAGTACTTC.

This chain's CDR3 is CATRIQGNTEAFF. Written as DNA, the CDR3 is TGTGCCACTCGGATCCAGGGGAACACTGAAGCTTTCTTT. The chain carries TRBV10-3 and TRBJ1-1, with D possibly TRBD1 on 5 matching bases. The CDR3 extends over 13 amino acids. V was cut by 10 bases and J by 1 base, with 13 bases left in between. Germline CDR1 is ENHRY and CDR2 is SYGVKD.

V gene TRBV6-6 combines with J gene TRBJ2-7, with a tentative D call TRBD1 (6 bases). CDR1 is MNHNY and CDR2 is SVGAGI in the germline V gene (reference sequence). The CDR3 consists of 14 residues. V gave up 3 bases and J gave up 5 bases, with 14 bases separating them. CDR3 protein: CASSYQKGVNEQYF. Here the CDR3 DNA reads TGTGCCAGCAGTTATCAAAAGGGGGTCAACGAGCAGTACTTC.

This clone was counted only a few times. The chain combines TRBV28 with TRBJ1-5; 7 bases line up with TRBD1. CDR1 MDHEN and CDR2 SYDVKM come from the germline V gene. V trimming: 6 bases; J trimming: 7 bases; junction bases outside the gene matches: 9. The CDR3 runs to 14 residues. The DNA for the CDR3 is TGTGCCAGCAGCCAGGGGGGTTCACAACAGCCCCAGCATTTT. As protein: CASSQGGSQQPQHF.

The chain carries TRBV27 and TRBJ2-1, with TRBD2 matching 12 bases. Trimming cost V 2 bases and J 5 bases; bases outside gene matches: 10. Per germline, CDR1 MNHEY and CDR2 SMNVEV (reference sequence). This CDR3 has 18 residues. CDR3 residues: CASSLRPLGLAGNNEQFF. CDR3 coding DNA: TGTGCCAGCAGTTTAAGACCCTTAGGACTAGCGGGGAACAATGAGCAGTTCTTC.

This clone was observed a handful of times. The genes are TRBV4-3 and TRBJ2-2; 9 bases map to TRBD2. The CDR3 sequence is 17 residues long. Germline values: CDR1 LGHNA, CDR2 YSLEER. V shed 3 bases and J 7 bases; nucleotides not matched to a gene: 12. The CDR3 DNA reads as TGCGCCAGCAGCCATGGGGGTAGCGGGAGAGTCGGCGGGGAGCTGTTTTTT. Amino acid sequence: CASSHGGSGRVGGELFF.

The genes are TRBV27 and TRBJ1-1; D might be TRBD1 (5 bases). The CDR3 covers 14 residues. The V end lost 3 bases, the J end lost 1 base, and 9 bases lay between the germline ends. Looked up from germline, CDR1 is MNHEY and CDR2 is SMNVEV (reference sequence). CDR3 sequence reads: CASSLGHTNTEAFF. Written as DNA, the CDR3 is TGTGCCAGCAGTTTGGGGCATACGAACACTGAAGCTTTCTTT.

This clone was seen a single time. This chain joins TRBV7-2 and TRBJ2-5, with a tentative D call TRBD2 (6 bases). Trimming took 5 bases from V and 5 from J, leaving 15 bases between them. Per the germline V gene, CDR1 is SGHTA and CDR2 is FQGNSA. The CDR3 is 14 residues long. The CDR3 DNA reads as TGTGCCAGCAGCCTAAAGCGGGCGGTGGAGACCCAGTACTTC. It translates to CASSLKRAVETQYF.

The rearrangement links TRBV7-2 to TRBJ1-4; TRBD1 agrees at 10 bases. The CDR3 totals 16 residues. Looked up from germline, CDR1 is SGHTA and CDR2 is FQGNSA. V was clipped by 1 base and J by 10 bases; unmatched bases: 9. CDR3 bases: TGTGCCAGCAGCTTAGTGAGCGTAGGACAGGGGGGAAAACTGTTTTTT. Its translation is CASSLVSVGQGGKLFF.

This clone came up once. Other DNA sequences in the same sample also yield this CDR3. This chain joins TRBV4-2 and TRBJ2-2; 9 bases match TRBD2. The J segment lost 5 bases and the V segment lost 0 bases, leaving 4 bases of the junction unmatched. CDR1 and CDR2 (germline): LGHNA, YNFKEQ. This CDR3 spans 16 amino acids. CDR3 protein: CASSQDAGGPTGELFF. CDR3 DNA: TGTGCCAGCAGCCAAGATGCGGGGGGGCCGACCGGGGAGCTGTTTTTT.

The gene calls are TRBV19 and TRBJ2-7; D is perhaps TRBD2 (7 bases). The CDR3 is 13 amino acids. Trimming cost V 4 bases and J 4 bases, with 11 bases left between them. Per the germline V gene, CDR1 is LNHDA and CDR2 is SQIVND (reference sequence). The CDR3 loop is CASSSGGWYEQYF. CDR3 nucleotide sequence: TGTGCCAGTAGTAGCGGGGGCTGGTACGAGCAGTACTTC.

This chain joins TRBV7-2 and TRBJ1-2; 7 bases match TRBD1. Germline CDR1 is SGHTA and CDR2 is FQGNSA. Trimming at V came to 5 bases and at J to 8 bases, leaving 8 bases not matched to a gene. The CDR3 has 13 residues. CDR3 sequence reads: CASSQGGVGGYTF. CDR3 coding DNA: TGTGCCAGCAGCCAAGGGGGCGTTGGCGGCTACACCTTC.

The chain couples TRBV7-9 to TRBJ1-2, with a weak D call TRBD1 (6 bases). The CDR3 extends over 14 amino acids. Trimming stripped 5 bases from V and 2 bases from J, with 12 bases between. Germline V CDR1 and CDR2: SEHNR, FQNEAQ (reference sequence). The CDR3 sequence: CASSPYTGNYGYTF. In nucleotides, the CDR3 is TGTGCCAGCAGCCCCTATACAGGGAACTATGGCTACACCTTC.

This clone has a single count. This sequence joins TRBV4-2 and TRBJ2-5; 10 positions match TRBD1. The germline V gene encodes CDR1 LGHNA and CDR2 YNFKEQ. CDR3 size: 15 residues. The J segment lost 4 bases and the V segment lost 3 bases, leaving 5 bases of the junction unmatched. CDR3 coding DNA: TGTGCCAGCAGCCAGGCGGACAGGGGGGTAGAGACCCAGTACTTC. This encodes CASSQADRGVETQYF.

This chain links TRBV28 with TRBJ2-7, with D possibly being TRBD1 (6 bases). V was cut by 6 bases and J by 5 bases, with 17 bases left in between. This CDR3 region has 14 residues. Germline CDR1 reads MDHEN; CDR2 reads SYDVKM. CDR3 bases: TGTGCCAGCAGCCTTCAACAGGGTCGCAACGAGCAGTACTTC. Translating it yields CASSLQQGRNEQYF.

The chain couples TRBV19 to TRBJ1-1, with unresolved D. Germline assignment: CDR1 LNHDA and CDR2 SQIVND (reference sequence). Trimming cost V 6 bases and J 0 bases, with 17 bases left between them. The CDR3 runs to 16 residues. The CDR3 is CASREAQVPMNTEAFF. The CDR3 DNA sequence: TGTGCCAGTAGGGAGGCTCAGGTACCCATGAACACTGAAGCTTTCTTT. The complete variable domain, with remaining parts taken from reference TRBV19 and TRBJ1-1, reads DGGITQSPKYLFRKEGQNVTLSCEQNLNHDAMYWYRQDPGQGLRLIYYSQIVNDFQKGDIAEGYSVSREKKESFPLTVTSAQKNPTAFYLCASREAQVPMNTEAFFGQGTRLTVV.

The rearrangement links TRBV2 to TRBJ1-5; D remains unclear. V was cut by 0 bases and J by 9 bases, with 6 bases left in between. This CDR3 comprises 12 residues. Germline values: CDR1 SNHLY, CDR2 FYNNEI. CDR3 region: CASSEAQRPQHF. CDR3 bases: TGTGCCAGCAGTGAAGCGCAGCGGCCCCAGCATTTT.

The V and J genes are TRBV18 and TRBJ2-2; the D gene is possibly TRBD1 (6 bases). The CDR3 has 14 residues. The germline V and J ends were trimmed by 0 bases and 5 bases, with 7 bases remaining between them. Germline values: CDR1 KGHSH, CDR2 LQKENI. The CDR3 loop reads CASSPPQGTGELFF. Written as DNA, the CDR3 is TGTGCCAGCTCACCACCACAGGGAACCGGGGAGCTGTTTTTT.

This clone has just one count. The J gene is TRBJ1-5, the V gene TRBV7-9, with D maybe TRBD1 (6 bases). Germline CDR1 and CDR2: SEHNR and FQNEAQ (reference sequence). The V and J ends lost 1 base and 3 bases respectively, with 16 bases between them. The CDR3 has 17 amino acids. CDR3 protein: CASSLGSGRTDNQPQHF. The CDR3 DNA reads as TGTGCCAGCAGCTTAGGTTCCGGGCGGACAGACAATCAGCCCCAGCATTTT.

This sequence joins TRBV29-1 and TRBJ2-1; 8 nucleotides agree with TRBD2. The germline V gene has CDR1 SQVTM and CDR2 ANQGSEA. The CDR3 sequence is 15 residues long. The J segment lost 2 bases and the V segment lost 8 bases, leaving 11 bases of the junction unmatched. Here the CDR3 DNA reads TGCAGCTCCCCCGGCAGCGGGAGCACCTACAATGAGCAGTTCTTC. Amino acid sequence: CSSPGSGSTYNEQFF.

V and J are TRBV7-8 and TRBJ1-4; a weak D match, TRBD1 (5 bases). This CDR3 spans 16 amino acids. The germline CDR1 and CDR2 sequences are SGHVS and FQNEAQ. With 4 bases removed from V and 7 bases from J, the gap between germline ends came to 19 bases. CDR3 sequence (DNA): TGTGCCAGCAGCTCCCGGGAAGGGACTAGTGGTGAAAAACTGTTTTTT. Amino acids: CASSSREGTSGEKLFF.

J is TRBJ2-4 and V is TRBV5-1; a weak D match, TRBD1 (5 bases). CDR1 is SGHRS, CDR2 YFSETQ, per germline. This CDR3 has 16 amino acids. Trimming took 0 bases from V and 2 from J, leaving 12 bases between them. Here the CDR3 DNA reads TGCGCCAGCAGCTTGGGGGGTGCAGGGACCAAAAACATTCAGTACTTC. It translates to CASSLGGAGTKNIQYF.

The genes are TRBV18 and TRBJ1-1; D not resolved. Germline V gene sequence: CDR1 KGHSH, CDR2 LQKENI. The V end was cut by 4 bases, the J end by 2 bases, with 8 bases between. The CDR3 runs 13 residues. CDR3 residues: CASSQSHNTEAFF. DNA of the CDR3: TGTGCCAGCTCACAAAGCCACAACACTGAAGCTTTCTTT. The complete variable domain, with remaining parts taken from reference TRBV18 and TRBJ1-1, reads NAGVMQNPRHLVRRRGQEARLRCSPMKGHSHVYWYRQLPEEGLKFMVYLQKENIIDESGMPKERFSAEFPKEGPSILRIQQVVRGDSAAYFCASSQSHNTEAFFGQGTRLTVV.

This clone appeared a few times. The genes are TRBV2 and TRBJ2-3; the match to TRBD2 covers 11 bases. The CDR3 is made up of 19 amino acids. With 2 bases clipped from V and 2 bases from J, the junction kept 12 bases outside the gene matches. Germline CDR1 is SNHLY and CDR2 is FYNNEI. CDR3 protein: CASSETGQGLAGLTDTQYF. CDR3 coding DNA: TGTGCCAGCAGTGAAACCGGCCAAGGACTAGCGGGCCTCACAGATACGCAGTATTTT.

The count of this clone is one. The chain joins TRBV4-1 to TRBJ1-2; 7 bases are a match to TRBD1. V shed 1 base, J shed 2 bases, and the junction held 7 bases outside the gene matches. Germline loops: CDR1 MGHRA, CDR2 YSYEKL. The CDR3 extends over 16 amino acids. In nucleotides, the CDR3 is TGCGCCAGCAGCCAAGTGGGGATGGGACAGAACTATGGCTACACCTTC. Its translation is CASSQVGMGQNYGYTF.

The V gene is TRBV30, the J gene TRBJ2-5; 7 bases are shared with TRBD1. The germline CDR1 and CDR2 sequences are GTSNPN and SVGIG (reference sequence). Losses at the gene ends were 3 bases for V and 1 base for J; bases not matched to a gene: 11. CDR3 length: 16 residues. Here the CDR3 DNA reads TGTGCCTGGAGAGAGACAGGGCTTGGACCCCAAGAGACCCAGTACTTC. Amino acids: CAWRETGLGPQETQYF.

CDR3 amino acids: CASSPSAGNEKLFF. CDR3 DNA: TGTGCCAGCTCACCAAGCGCAGGGAATGAAAAACTGTTTTTT. The genes are TRBV18 and TRBJ1-4; D possibly corresponds to TRBD1 (5 bases). The V and J ends lost 2 bases and 5 bases respectively, with 9 bases between them. This CDR3 is built from 14 residues. The germline V gene has CDR1 KGHSH and CDR2 LQKENI.